This TCR beta chain was identified during a study of tumour-infiltrating T cells in Burkitt lymphoma. Study-level background: All epidemiological Burkitt lymphoma subtypes were represented in the cohort.

Trimming took off 0 bases at V and 10 bases at J, with 16 bases between the two ends. The CDR3 consists of 15 residues. Germline lookup yields CDR1 LGHNA and CDR2 YSLEER. Profiled with immunoSEQ multiplex PCR; TCRdb holds only in-frame clones, not every one. The profile shows around 48,000 clones, around 29% of them singletons. This clone turned up a few times. V is TRBV4-3 and J is TRBJ2-4; D may be TRBD2 (5 bases). This TCR was recovered from a human donor with Burkitt lymphoma. Sequencing was done on a sample of tumor tissue. The CDR3 DNA reads as TGCGCCAGCAGCCAAGATGAGGGAATCACCAGAATTCAGTACTTC. Translation gives CASSQDEGITRIQYF.